This T cell receptor (beta chain) was recorded in a study of blood T cell repertoires in COVID-19 (dated by TCRdb to 2020 to 2022). In terms of the full investigation: Collaborator samples came from the United States, Italy and Spain and covered acute and convalescent phases of COVID-19. The prospective study material was composed of cDNA or gDNA derived from T cells, B-cell-depleted T cells, or PBMCs. Subjects who had been exposed to COVID-19, were actively infected with it, or had recovered from it provided the deeply sampled blood TCRbeta repertoires that made up the dataset. Where available, HLA class I and class II types were taken from metadata supplied by the sample provider and were not determined by assay-based typing. The repertoires were made available in a free public database intended to serve as a resource for research on the immune response to SARS-CoV-2. Samples were obtained from the ongoing ImmuneRACE study (first 160 participants) and from 1,254 subjects provided by 6 global collaborators. A de-identified subject ID, COVID-19 status, age in years and sex were almost always included in the sample metadata.

Of note for this clone: Its target antigen remains unknown. No qualities accompany the bases; no much larger clone lies one base away.

TCRbeta CDR3 regions were amplified from genomic DNA using the immunoSEQ Assay, a bias-controlled multiplex PCR. The published analysis was carried out like this. The number of nucleated cells in each sample was estimated by amplification of reference gene primers within the assay. To quantify the absolute abundance of each unique TCRbeta CDR3 rearrangement, sequence reads were collapsed and filtered. For each sample, productive Simpson clonality was calculated as the square root of Simpson's diversity index across productive rearrangements. TCRdb provides this immuneACCESS table in a form limited to in-frame rearrangements. Some clones are lacking; in checked studies, under half of them reflect an unresolved V gene, and why the rest are absent is not known. V and J calls and clone size are as listed in that table; D and trimming were resolved from the DNA. Recorded for this sample are about 140,000 clones; around 86% of them occurred a single time. The ten biggest clones cover approximately 4.1% of the sample.

Whole blood was collected in K2EDTA tubes by collaborating institutions according to the institutions' own protocols. For TCRbeta analysis, collaborators shipped samples in one of three forms: frozen whole blood, isolated PBMCs, or DNA extracted from either of those sample types. The paper as a whole reports these results and caveats: How much clinical and demographic metadata was included differed by source and by participant, and the metadata was provided uncurated.

Sequences SNHLY (CDR1) and FYNNEI (CDR2) are obtained from the germline V gene. From its cysteine to its phenylalanine, the CDR3 spans 16 amino acids. Only CDR3 DNA remains: 48 bases, in frame from the first base. Ends trimmed: V by 6 bases, J by 5 bases; bases unmatched to a gene: 15. The V and J genes are TRBV2 and TRBJ1-2; 7 bases in the junction line up with TRBD1. The sequence was obtained from a woman of 80 years or more with acute or convalescent COVID-19. Sequenced input: peripheral blood. CDR3 protein: CASSISQYRDRYGYTF. The DNA sequence is given as TGTGCCAGCAGCATCTCTCAATACCGGGACAGATATGGCTACACCTTC.